A selection of T cell receptor beta chains follows, all from one sample in a study of cytomegalovirus exposure and HLA in healthy donors. The table came from immunoSEQ multiplex PCR; TCRdb's copy has only in-frame clones and leaves some out. In the table there are about 130,000 clones, roughly 74% of which are singletons. Source material: PBMCs. These receptors were collected from a woman aged 50 to 65 in good health and CMV-seropositive. Both conserved end residues are part of each CDR3. D genes are given only for firm matches. Rows may omit the clone size; those that give it use once, few, many or a size class.

V,J,size,D,DNA,CDR3
TRBV18,TRBJ1-1,few,TRBD1,TGTGCCAGCTCACCAGAGTTGGACAGGGCCACTGAAGCTTTCTTT,CASSPELDRATEAFF
TRBV7-9,TRBJ2-1,NA,TRBD2,TGTGCCAGCAGCCGGGCGGGGGGAAATGAGCAGTTCTTC,CASSRAGGNEQFF
TRBV18,TRBJ2-1,NA,TRBD1,TGTGCCAGCTCAACTGGGACAGGGGACAATGAGCAGTTCTTC,CASSTGTGDNEQFF
TRBV5-1,TRBJ1-6,NA,NA,TGCGCCAGCAGCTCGGACAGACCCTGGACCTATAATTCACCCCTCCACTTT,CASSSDRPWTYNSPLHF
TRBV6-6,TRBJ2-2,NA,NA,TGTGCCAGCAGTTCCCTTTCGGGGGCCGGGGAGCTGTTTTTT,CASSSLSGAGELFF
TRBV18,TRBJ1-5,few,TRBD1,TGTGCCAGCTCACCAGGGACAGGGGGGACCAATCAGCCCCAGCATTTT,CASSPGTGGTNQPQHF
TRBV7-8,TRBJ1-5,NA,NA,TGTGCCAGCAGCTCCCTCGACAGGACCCATCAGCCCCAGCATTTT,CASSSLDRTHQPQHF
TRBV29-1,TRBJ2-1,NA,TRBD1,TGCAGCGTTAAGAACAGGGGCTCGGTGTACGAGCAGTTCTTC,CSVKNRGSVYEQFF
TRBV6-5,TRBJ1-2,NA,NA,TGTGCCAGCAGTTACACACTAGTAGGGGGCTATGGCTACACCTTC,CASSYTLVGGYGYTF
TRBV6-1,TRBJ1-1,NA,NA,TGTGCCAGCAGGTTGGGGGCAGGGAACACTGAAGCTTTCTTT,CASRLGAGNTEAFF
TRBV12-5,TRBJ1-1,once,NA,TGTGCTAGTGGTTTGGTACCCGCGATCACTGAAGCTTTCTTT,CASGLVPAITEAFF
TRBV19,TRBJ1-5,few,NA,TGTGCCAGTAGTATAGTGTCGGGGAATCAGCCCCAGCATTTT,CASSIVSGNQPQHF
TRBV7-2,TRBJ1-5,NA,NA,TGTGCCAGCAGCCGCTACAATCAGCCCCAGCATTTT,CASSRYNQPQHF
TRBV5-1,TRBJ1-2,NA,TRBD1,TGCGCCAGCAGCAGGGGCCCTGAACAGGGGTATGGCTACACCTTC,CASSRGPEQGYGYTF
TRBV6-6,TRBJ1-6,NA,NA,TGTGCCAGCAGCCCCGGACAGCCTAACATTTCACCCCTCCACTTT,CASSPGQPNISPLHF
TRBV6-1,TRBJ1-2,NA,NA,TGTGCCAGCAGTCTACTCTATGGCTACACCTTC,CASSLLYGYTF
TRBV20-1,TRBJ2-7,NA,NA,TGCAGTGCTAGAGCCCTGTTCGAGCAGTACTTC,CSARALFEQYF
TRBV5-1,TRBJ2-3,few,TRBD2,TGCGCCAGCAGCTTCAACCTAGCGGGGGGAACAGATACGCAGTATTTT,CASSFNLAGGTDTQYF
TRBV6-5,TRBJ2-3,NA,TRBD2,TGTGCCAGCAGAAGGACTAGCGGGGTGACAGATACGCAGTATTTT,CASRRTSGVTDTQYF
TRBV10-3,TRBJ2-3,few,NA,TGTGCCATCAGCCAGAGGGCAGCAGATACGCAGTATTTT,CAISQRAADTQYF
TRBV27,TRBJ2-6,NA,TRBD1,TGTGCCAGCACCCCTTCCGGGACAGAGGTTGTGGCTGGGGCCAACGTCCTGACTTTC,CASTPSGTEVVAGANVLTF
TRBV7-9,TRBJ1-4,NA,NA,TGTGCCAGCAGCTTAAGCGAATCAAGGCTGTTTTTT,CASSLSESRLFF
TRBV4-3,TRBJ1-6,NA,NA,TGCGCCAGCAGCCAAGAGCAGGGGTCTGGCGGTTCACCCCTCCACTTT,CASSQEQGSGGSPLHF
TRBV5-1,TRBJ2-5,few,TRBD2,TGCGCCAGCAGCTTGGCGGGAGCGGGGGGCCGGGGGGAGTACTTC,CASSLAGAGGRGEYF
TRBV7-9,TRBJ2-7,NA,TRBD1,TGTGCCAGCAGCCACTACAGGGGGGACTCCTACGAGCAGTACTTC,CASSHYRGDSYEQYF
TRBV4-1,TRBJ2-2,NA,TRBD2,TGCGCCAGCAGCGCGAGCGGGGGGTGGACCGGGGAGCTGTTTTTT,CASSASGGWTGELFF
TRBV5-1,TRBJ2-1,few,NA,TGCGCCAGCAGCTTGGGGAGGAATGAGCAGTTCTTC,CASSLGRNEQFF